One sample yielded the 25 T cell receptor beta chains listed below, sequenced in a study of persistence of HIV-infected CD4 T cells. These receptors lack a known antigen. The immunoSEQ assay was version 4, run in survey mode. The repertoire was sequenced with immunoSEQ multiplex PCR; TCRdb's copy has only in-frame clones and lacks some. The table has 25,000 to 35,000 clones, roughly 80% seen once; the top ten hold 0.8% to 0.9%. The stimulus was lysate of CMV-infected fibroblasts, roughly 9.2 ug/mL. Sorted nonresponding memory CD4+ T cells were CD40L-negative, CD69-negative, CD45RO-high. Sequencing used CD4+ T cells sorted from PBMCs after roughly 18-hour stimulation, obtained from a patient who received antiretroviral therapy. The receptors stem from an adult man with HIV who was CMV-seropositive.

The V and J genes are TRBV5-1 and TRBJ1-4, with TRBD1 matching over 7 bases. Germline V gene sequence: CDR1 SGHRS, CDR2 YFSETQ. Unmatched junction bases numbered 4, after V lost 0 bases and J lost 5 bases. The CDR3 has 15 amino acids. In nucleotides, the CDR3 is TGCGCCAGCAGCTTGGGAGAGACAGGGAATGAAAAACTGTTTTTT. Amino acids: CASSLGETGNEKLFF. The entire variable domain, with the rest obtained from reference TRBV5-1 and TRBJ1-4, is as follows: KAGVTQTPRYLIKTRGQQVTLSCSPISGHRSVSWYQQTPGQGLQFLFEYFSETQRNKGNFPGRFSGRQFSNSRSEMNVSTLELGDSALYLCASSLGETGNEKLFFGSGTQLSVL.

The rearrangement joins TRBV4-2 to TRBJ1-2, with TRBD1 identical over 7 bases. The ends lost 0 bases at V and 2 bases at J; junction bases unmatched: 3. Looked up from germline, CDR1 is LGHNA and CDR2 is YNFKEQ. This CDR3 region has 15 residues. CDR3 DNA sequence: TGTGCCAGCAGCCAAGAGACAGGGAGCAACTATGGCTACACCTTC. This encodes CASSQETGSNYGYTF.

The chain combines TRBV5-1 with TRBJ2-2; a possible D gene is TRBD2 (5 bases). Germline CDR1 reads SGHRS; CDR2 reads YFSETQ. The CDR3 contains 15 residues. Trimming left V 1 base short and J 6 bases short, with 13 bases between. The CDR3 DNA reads TGCGCCAGCAGCTTGCGGGAAGTCAGTCCCGGGGAGCTGTTTTTT. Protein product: CASSLREVSPGELFF.

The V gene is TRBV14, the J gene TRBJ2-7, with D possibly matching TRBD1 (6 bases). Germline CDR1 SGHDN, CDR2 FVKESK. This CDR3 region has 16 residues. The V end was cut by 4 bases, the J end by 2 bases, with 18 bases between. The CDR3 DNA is TGTGCCAGCAGCCGCCTGGGCAGGGGAGATACCTACGAGCAGTACTTC. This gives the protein CASSRLGRGDTYEQYF.

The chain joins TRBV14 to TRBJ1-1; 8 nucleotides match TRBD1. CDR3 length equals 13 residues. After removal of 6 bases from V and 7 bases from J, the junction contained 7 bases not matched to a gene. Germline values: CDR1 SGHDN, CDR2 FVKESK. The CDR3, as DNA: TGTGCCAGCAGTAGAGACAGGGGCGTTGAAGCTTTCTTT. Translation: CASSRDRGVEAFF.

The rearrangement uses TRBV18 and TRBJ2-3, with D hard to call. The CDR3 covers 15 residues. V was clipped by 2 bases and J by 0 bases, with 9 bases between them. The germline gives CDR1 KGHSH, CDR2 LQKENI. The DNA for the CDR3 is TGTGCCAGCTCACCAGATCGGGTTAGCACAGATACGCAGTATTTT. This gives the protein CASSPDRVSTDTQYF.

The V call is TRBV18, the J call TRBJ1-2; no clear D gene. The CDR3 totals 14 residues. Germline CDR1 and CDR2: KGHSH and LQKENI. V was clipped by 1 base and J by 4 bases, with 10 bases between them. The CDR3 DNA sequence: TGTGCCAGCTCACCACAAACTATTTCCTATGGCTACACCTTC. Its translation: CASSPQTISYGYTF. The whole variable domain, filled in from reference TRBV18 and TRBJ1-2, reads NAGVMQNPRHLVRRRGQEARLRCSPMKGHSHVYWYRQLPEEGLKFMVYLQKENIIDESGMPKERFSAEFPKEGPSILRIQQVVRGDSAAYFCASSPQTISYGYTFGSGTRLTVV.

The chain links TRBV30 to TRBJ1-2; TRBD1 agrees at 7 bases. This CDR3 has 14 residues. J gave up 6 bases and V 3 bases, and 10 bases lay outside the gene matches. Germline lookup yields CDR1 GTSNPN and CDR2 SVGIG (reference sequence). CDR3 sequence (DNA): TGTGCCTGGAGAACAGCTACAGGGGTAAATGGCTACACCTTC. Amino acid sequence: CAWRTATGVNGYTF.

This CDR3 reads CASSRKGTGGYNEQFF. The CDR3, as DNA: TGTGCCAGCAGCCGGAAGGGGACAGGGGGCTACAATGAGCAGTTCTTC. The chain combines TRBV2 with TRBJ2-1, with 11 bases that match TRBD1. CDR1 is SNHLY and CDR2 is FYNNEI in the germline V gene. This CDR3 spans 16 amino acids. V gave up 6 bases and J gave up 3 bases; unmatched junction bases: 7.

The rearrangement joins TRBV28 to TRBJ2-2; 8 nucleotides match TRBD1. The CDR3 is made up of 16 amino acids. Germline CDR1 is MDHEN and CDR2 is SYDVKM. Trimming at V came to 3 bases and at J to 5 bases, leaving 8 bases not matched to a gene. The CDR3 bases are TGTGCCAGCAGTTTTGAAGGACAGGGATTAACCGGGGAGCTGTTTTTT. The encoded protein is CASSFEGQGLTGELFF.

CDR3 region: CASSLGQGNTGELFF. The CDR3 DNA reads TGTGCCAGCAGCTTAGGACAGGGGAACACCGGGGAGCTGTTTTTT. The genes are TRBV11-3 and TRBJ2-2, with 7 bases lining up with TRBD1. In germline, CDR1 is SGHNT, CDR2 YENEEA. J gave up 1 base and V 1 base, and 0 bases lay outside the gene matches. The CDR3 contains 15 residues.

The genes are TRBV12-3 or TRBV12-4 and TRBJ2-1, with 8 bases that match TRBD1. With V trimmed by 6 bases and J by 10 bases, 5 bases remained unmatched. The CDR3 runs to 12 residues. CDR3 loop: CASSRDRFEQFF. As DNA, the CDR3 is TGTGCCAGCAGCCGGGACAGGTTCGAGCAGTTCTTC.

CDR3 DNA sequence: TGCAGTGCTAGTCGGGCAGTGGAGAGGAATCAGCCCCAGCATTTT. Residues: CSASRAVERNQPQHF. The V gene is TRBV20-1, the J gene TRBJ1-5; D unresolved. Germline V gene lookup returns CDR1 DFQATT and CDR2 SNEGSKA (reference sequence). The CDR3 runs 15 residues. The germline V and J ends were trimmed by 3 bases and 4 bases, with 16 bases remaining between them.

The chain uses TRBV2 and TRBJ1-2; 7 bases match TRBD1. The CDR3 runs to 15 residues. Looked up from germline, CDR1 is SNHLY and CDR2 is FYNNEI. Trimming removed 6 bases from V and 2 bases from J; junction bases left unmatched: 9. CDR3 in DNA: TGTGCCAGCAGCCAACAACAGGGGCCCAACTATGGCTACACCTTC. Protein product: CASSQQQGPNYGYTF.

In nucleotides, the CDR3 is TGTGCCAGCAGCTCCCTCCCGGCGGGAAGCAACACTGAAGCTTTCTTT. It encodes CASSSLPAGSNTEAFF. The chain uses TRBV6-2 or TRBV6-3 and TRBJ1-1; no reliable D call. CDR3 length: 16 amino acids. Germline-derived CDR1 and CDR2 are MNHEY and SVGEGT. V lost 6 bases to trimming and J lost 2 bases, with 19 bases between them.

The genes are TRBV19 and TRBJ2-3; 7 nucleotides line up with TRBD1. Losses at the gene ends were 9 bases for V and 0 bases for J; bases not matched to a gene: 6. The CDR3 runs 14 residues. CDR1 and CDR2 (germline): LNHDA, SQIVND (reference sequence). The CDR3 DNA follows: TGTGCCAGCGGGACAGCCTTTAGCACAGATACGCAGTATTTT. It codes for CASGTAFSTDTQYF.

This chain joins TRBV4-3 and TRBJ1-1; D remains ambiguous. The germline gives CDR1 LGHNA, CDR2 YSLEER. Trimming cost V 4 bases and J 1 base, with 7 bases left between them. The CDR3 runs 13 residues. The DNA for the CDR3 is TGCGCCAGCAGCCGGGCGACGAACACTGAAGCTTTCTTT. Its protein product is CASSRATNTEAFF.

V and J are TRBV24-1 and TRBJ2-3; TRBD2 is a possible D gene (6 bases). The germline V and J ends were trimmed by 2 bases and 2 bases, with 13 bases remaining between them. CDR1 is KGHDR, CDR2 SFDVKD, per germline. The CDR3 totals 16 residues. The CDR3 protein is CATSDYGTGNTDTQYF. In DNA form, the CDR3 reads TGTGCCACCAGTGATTATGGGACTGGCAACACAGATACGCAGTATTTT.

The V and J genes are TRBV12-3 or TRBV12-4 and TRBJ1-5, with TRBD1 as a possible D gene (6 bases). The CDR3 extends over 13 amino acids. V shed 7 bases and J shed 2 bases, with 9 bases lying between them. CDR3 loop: CASNRVGNQPQHF. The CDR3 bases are TGTGCCAGCAACAGGGTGGGCAATCAGCCCCAGCATTTT.

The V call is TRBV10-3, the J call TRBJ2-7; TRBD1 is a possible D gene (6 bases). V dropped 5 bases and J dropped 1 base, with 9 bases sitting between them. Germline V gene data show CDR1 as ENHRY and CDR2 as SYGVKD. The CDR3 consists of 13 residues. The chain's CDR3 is CAISQDRSYEQYF. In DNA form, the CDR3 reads TGTGCCATCAGTCAGGACAGATCCTACGAGCAGTACTTC.

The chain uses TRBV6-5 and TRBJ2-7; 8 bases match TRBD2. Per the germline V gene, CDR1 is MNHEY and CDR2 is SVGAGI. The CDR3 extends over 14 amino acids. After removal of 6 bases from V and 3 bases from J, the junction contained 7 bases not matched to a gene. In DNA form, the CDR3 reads TGTGCCAGCAGGCCCGGGACTAGTATCTACGAGCAGTACTTC. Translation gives CASRPGTSIYEQYF.

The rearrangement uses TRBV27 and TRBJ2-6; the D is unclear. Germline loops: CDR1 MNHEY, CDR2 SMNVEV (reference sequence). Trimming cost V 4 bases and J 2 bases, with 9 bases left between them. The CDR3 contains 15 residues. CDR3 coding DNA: TGTGCCAGCAGTTCCGCGTCCACTGGGGCCAACGTCCTGACTTTC. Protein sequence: CASSSASTGANVLTF.

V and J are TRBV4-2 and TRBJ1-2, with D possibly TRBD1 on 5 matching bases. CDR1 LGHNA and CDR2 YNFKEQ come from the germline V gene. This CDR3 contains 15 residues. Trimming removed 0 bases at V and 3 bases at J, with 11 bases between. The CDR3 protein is CASSQEEGWDYGYTF. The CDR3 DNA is TGTGCCAGCAGCCAAGAGGAGGGGTGGGACTATGGCTACACCTTC.

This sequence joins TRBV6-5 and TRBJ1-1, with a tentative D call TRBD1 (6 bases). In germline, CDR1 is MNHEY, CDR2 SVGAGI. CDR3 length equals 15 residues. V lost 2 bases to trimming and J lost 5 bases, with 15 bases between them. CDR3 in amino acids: CASSYVKGGRTEAFF. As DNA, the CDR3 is TGTGCCAGCAGTTACGTGAAAGGGGGGCGGACTGAAGCTTTCTTT.

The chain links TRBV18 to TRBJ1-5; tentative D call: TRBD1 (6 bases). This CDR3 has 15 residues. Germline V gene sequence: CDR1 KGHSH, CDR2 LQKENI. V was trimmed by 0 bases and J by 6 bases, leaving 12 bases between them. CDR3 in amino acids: CASSPPNGGLQPQHF. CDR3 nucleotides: TGTGCCAGCTCACCACCGAATGGGGGCCTTCAGCCCCAGCATTTT. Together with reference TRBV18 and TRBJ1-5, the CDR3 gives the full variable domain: NAGVMQNPRHLVRRRGQEARLRCSPMKGHSHVYWYRQLPEEGLKFMVYLQKENIIDESGMPKERFSAEFPKEGPSILRIQQVVRGDSAAYFCASSPPNGGLQPQHFGDGTRLSIL.